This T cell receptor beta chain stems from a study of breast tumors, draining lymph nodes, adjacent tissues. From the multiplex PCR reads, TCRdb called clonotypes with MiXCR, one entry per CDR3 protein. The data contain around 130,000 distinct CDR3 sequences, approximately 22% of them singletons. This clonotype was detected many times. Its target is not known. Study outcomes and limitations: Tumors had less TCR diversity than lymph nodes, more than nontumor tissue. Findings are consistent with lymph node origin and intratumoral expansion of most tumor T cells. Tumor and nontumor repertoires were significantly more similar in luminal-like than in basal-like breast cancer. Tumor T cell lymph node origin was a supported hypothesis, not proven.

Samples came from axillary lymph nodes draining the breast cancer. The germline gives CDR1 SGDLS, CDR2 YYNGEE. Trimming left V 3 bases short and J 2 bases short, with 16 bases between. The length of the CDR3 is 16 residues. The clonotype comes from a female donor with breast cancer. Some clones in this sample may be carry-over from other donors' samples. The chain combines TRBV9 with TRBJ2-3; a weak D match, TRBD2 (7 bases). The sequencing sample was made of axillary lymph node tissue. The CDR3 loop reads CASSERGGGPTDTQYF. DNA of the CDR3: TGTGCCAGCAGCGAAAGGGGGGGAGGACCCACAGATACGCAGTATTTT.